What follows are 26 T cell receptor beta chains derived from one specimen sequenced in a study of identical twins. Each CDR3 protein gets one entry after TCRdb re-called the 5' RACE reads with MiXCR. This table has 450,000 or so distinct CDR3 sequences, 12% to 15% appearing once. The sample was also reused in another study, on yellow fever vaccine responses in identical twins.

Specimen: CD4+ T cells sorted from blood. Every receptor here comes from a woman younger than 35 in good health.

The chain couples TRBV28 to TRBJ2-7; 9 nucleotides align to TRBD1. The CDR3 extends over 15 amino acids. CDR1 is MDHEN and CDR2 is SYDVKM in the germline V gene. V lost 4 bases to trimming and J lost 5 bases; unmatched junction nucleotides: 9. CDR3 residues: CASSSPGQGNDEQYF. The CDR3 region has the DNA TGTGCCAGCAGTTCACCGGGACAGGGTAATGACGAGCAGTACTTC.

The CDR3 bases are TGCAGTGCTAGTCCGGACTTATCCTACAATGAGCAGTTCTTC. This encodes CSASPDLSYNEQFF. The chain employs TRBV20-1 and TRBJ2-1, with TRBD2 as a possible D gene (5 bases). The germline V gene encodes CDR1 DFQATT and CDR2 SNEGSKA (reference sequence). This CDR3 has 14 amino acids. The V and J ends lost 3 bases and 1 base respectively, with 10 bases between them.

V gene TRBV3-1 combines with J gene TRBJ2-2, with D perhaps TRBD1 (6 bases). CDR1 and CDR2 (germline): LGHDT, YNNKEL (reference sequence). Deletions cut 5 bases from V and 11 bases from J, with 18 bases between. CDR3 length: 14 residues. The CDR3 DNA sequence: TGTGCCAGCAGCTCTTTACTTACAGGGTTAGAGCTGTTTTTT. Translation gives CASSSLLTGLELFF.

This clonotype was observed a few times. The chain links TRBV11-2 to TRBJ2-2; D gene ambiguous. Looked up from germline, CDR1 is SGHAT and CDR2 is FQNNGV. This CDR3 has 13 amino acids. Trimming took 5 bases from V and 6 from J, leaving 10 bases between them. The CDR3 DNA is TGTGCCAGCAGCATGATTAGCTCCGGGGAGCTGTTTTTT. As protein: CASSMISSGELFF.

V usage is TRBV2 and J usage is TRBJ1-6; D unresolved. Germline assignment: CDR1 SNHLY and CDR2 FYNNEI. The CDR3 is made up of 15 amino acids. V gave up 4 bases and J gave up 7 bases, with 14 bases separating them. CDR3 sequence reads: CASSVQFLGNSPLHF. The CDR3 coding sequence is TGTGCCAGCAGTGTTCAGTTTCTGGGGAATTCACCCCTCCACTTT.

The sample holds a few counts of this clonotype. The chain couples TRBV6-1 to TRBJ2-1; 11 bases map to TRBD1. This CDR3 is built from 14 residues. The V gene's germline CDR1 is MNHNS and CDR2 SASEGT. J lost 6 bases, V lost 6 bases, and 4 bases had no gene match. DNA of the CDR3: TGTGCCAGCAGCGGGACAGGGGGTATCAATGAGCAGTTCTTC. This gives the protein CASSGTGGINEQFF.

This chain uses TRBV3-1 with TRBJ1-1; D unresolved. Trimming took off 4 bases at V and 2 bases at J, with 14 bases between the two ends. This CDR3 comprises 15 residues. Germline V gene lookup returns CDR1 LGHDT and CDR2 YNNKEL (reference sequence). The DNA for the CDR3 is TGTGCCAGCAGCCCCCTGGGAGCCAGAAACACTGAAGCTTTCTTT. This codes for CASSPLGARNTEAFF.

The chain uses TRBV20-1 and TRBJ2-1; 8 bases fit TRBD2. Unmatched junction bases numbered 10, after V lost 3 bases and J lost 9 bases. The CDR3 sequence is 14 residues long. Germline CDR1 reads DFQATT; CDR2 reads SNEGSKA (reference sequence). The DNA for the CDR3 is TGCAGTGCTAGCTTTAGTCTAGCGGGTGGTGAGCAGTTCTTC. This gives the protein CSASFSLAGGEQFF.

This clonotype was counted only a few times. The gene calls are TRBV5-1 and TRBJ1-4; TRBD1 aligns across 8 bases. The CDR3 is 15 residues long. V shed 4 bases and J 8 bases; nucleotides not matched to a gene: 10. Germline V gene data show CDR1 as SGHRS and CDR2 as YFSETQ. CDR3 region: CASSGTGTGGEKLFF. In DNA form, the CDR3 reads TGCGCCAGCAGCGGCACCGGGACAGGCGGAGAAAAACTGTTTTTT.

This clonotype showed up just a few times. V is TRBV7-2 and J is TRBJ2-3, with 10 bases fitting TRBD2. CDR1 and CDR2 from the germline V gene are SGHTA and FQGNSA. The CDR3 contains 15 residues. The V and J ends lost 5 bases and 4 bases, in that order; junction bases with no gene match: 6. In DNA form, the CDR3 reads TGTGCCAGCAGCGTTAGCGGGAGGAGGGCAGATACGCAGTATTTT. This gives the protein CASSVSGRRADTQYF.

This chain links TRBV7-3 with TRBJ1-6; D ambiguous. Germline-derived CDR1 and CDR2 are SGHTA and FQGTGA. V dropped 0 bases and J dropped 7 bases, with 7 bases sitting between them. CDR3 length: 14 residues. The CDR3 spells CASSLTSGNSPLHF. In DNA, the CDR3 is TGTGCCAGCAGCTTAACTAGCGGGAATTCACCCCTCCACTTT.

This clonotype was seen a handful of times. This rearrangement joins TRBV12-3 or TRBV12-4 to TRBJ2-2, with 9 bases fitting TRBD2. The J segment lost 7 bases and the V segment lost 6 bases, leaving 9 bases of the junction unmatched. This CDR3 region has 15 residues. CDR3 in amino acids: CASRSAGGQGGELFF. The CDR3 DNA reads as TGTGCCAGCAGATCTGCGGGGGGGCAAGGCGGGGAGCTGTTTTTT.

The CDR3 reads CASSLAAGGQETQYF. As DNA, the CDR3 is TGTGCCAGCAGCTTAGCAGCGGGGGGCCAAGAGACCCAGTACTTC. V and J are TRBV7-2 and TRBJ2-5; TRBD2 agrees at 9 bases. Trimming cost V 0 bases and J 1 base; bases outside gene matches: 0. This CDR3 spans 15 amino acids. Per the germline V gene, CDR1 is SGHTA and CDR2 is FQGNSA.

The V and J genes are TRBV6-2 or TRBV6-3 and TRBJ1-1; 7 nucleotides line up with TRBD1. The V segment lost 5 bases and the J segment 3 bases; nucleotides outside the gene matches: 9. CDR3 length equals 15 residues. CDR1 and CDR2 (germline): MNHEY, SVGEGT. In DNA form, the CDR3 reads TGTGCCAGCAGTCTTCTTCGACAGGGTGACACTGAAGCTTTCTTT. Translated, it gives CASSLLRQGDTEAFF.

The chain combines TRBV7-9 with TRBJ2-7; TRBD1 agrees at 8 bases. The V segment lost 5 bases and the J segment 5 bases; nucleotides outside the gene matches: 14. This CDR3 comprises 16 residues. CDR1 and CDR2 (germline): SEHNR, FQNEAQ (reference sequence). As DNA, the CDR3 is TGTGCCAGCAGCCCAGGGGACAGGTCGCTTCGGGACGAGCAGTACTTC. Translation gives CASSPGDRSLRDEQYF.

This clonotype was detected a few times. V and J are TRBV4-3 and TRBJ1-2; D is ambiguous. The CDR3 runs 15 residues. The germline V gene encodes CDR1 LGHNA and CDR2 YSLEER. V was shortened by 4 bases and J by 4 bases, with 16 bases between the two germline ends. The CDR3 DNA sequence: TGCGCCAGCAGCCCAAACATGGGTGGTGGCTATGGCTACACCTTC. This sequence encodes CASSPNMGGGYGYTF.

This clonotype appeared many times. This sequence joins TRBV3-1 and TRBJ2-1; 9 nucleotides agree with TRBD2. Germline assignment: CDR1 LGHDT and CDR2 YNNKEL (reference sequence). V lost 4 bases, J lost 5 bases, and 9 bases stayed unmatched. The CDR3 has 16 residues. CDR3 residues: CASSPTGSGGNNEQFF. The CDR3 coding sequence is TGTGCCAGCAGCCCCACAGGGAGCGGGGGGAACAATGAGCAGTTCTTC.

CDR3 protein: CASSRVPEVYEQYF. The CDR3 DNA reads as TGTGCCAGCTCACGTGTCCCGGAGGTCTACGAGCAGTACTTC. The chain couples TRBV18 to TRBJ2-7; a weak D match, TRBD2 (5 bases). The CDR3 consists of 14 residues. Trimming shortened V by 4 bases and J by 3 bases, and 13 bases separated the two germline ends. Germline assignment: CDR1 KGHSH and CDR2 LQKENI.

This clonotype was observed a few times. The V and J genes are TRBV21-1 and TRBJ2-2; TRBD1 reflects the table's D call only, with no check against the DNA. TRBV21-1 is reported as a pseudogene. This CDR3 is 16 amino acids long. CDR3 sequence: CASSKAWTTGPGELFF. CDR3 sequence (DNA): TGTGCCAGCAGCAAAGCATGGACAACAGGGCCCGGGGAGCTGTTTTTT.

In its sample, this clonotype was seen a few times. The chain uses TRBV4-1 and TRBJ2-2; D unclear. This CDR3 region has 15 residues. Trimming removed 1 base at V and 6 bases at J, with 12 bases between. CDR1 is MGHRA and CDR2 is YSYEKL in the germline V gene. CDR3 bases: TGCGCCAGCAGCCAAGGTTCACAAAGGGCCGGGGAGCTGTTTTTT. Translating it yields CASSQGSQRAGELFF.

This rearrangement joins TRBV3-1 to TRBJ2-2; D is possibly TRBD2 (5 bases). Per the germline V gene, CDR1 is LGHDT and CDR2 is YNNKEL (reference sequence). The V end lost 3 bases, the J end lost 7 bases, and 9 bases lay between the germline ends. The CDR3 consists of 13 residues. CDR3 in amino acids: CASSHGEGGELFF. The CDR3 bases are TGTGCCAGCAGCCACGGGGAAGGCGGGGAGCTGTTTTTT.

This clonotype came up many times. This rearrangement joins TRBV7-3 to TRBJ2-3; 12 bases align to TRBD2. Germline lookup yields CDR1 SGHTA and CDR2 FQGTGA. The ends lost 5 bases at V and 6 bases at J; junction bases unmatched: 9. The CDR3 is 16 residues long. CDR3 DNA: TGTGCCAGCAGCCCTACTAGCGGGGGGATTTCGGATACGCAGTATTTT. Translated, it gives CASSPTSGGISDTQYF.

The rearrangement links TRBV5-1 to TRBJ1-5; D is uncertain. The CDR3 is 14 residues long. Germline V gene data show CDR1 as SGHRS and CDR2 as YFSETQ. V lost 0 bases and J 2 bases, leaving 6 bases between the germline ends. The CDR3 is CASSLVAGNQPQHF. Here the CDR3 DNA reads TGCGCCAGCAGCTTGGTGGCGGGCAATCAGCCCCAGCATTTT. The full variable domain, with the rest looked up from reference TRBV5-1 and TRBJ1-5, is KAGVTQTPRYLIKTRGQQVTLSCSPISGHRSVSWYQQTPGQGLQFLFEYFSETQRNKGNFPGRFSGRQFSNSRSEMNVSTLELGDSALYLCASSLVAGNQPQHFGDGTRLSIL.

This clonotype has a handful of counts. The genes are TRBV7-9 and TRBJ2-7, with D uncertain. Germline V gene data show CDR1 as SEHNR and CDR2 as FQNEAQ (reference sequence). CDR3 length equals 12 residues. Trimming removed 6 bases at V and 4 bases at J, with 10 bases between. Here the CDR3 reads CASSEAHYEQYF. The DNA of the CDR3 is TGTGCCAGCAGTGAGGCACATTACGAGCAGTACTTC.

The rearrangement uses TRBV7-2 and TRBJ2-2; 8 bases align to TRBD2. V dropped 5 bases and J dropped 5; count of bases not matched to a gene: 13. The CDR3 is 17 residues long. Per the germline V gene, CDR1 is SGHTA and CDR2 is FQGNSA. The CDR3 DNA reads as TGTGCCAGCAGCCCCCCTTCGAGCGGGGGATTAACCGGGGAGCTGTTTTTT. This codes for CASSPPSSGGLTGELFF.

This chain uses TRBV20-1 with TRBJ2-7; the D gene is possibly TRBD2 (5 bases). The V gene's germline CDR1 is DFQATT and CDR2 SNEGSKA (reference sequence). This CDR3 has 12 residues. V gave up 6 bases and J gave up 3 bases, with 12 bases separating them. CDR3 protein: CSADDRDYEQYF. CDR3 coding DNA: TGCAGTGCCGATGACCGGGACTACGAGCAGTACTTC.